The next 5 T cell receptor beta chains were all read from a single sample in a study of response to subunit inactivated influenza vaccine. TCRdb redid the calling of the RT-PCR reads with MiXCR, one entry per CDR3 protein. The sample consists of some 540,000 distinct CDR3 sequences, 20% to 25% of them appearing once. A further study also used this sample, focusing on T cells expressing NK-cell markers. That study adds: UMIs accompanied the 5'RACE template switching by which TCR beta cDNA was made.

The starting material was CD4+ T cells sorted from PBMCs, obtained 11 to 12 days after vaccination. These receptors were collected from a middle-aged man who received an inactivated influenza vaccine.

This clonotype appeared a few times. The J gene is TRBJ2-4, the V gene TRBV6-2 or TRBV6-3, with 9 bases that match TRBD1. The V gene's germline CDR1 is MNHEY and CDR2 SVGEGT. CDR3 length equals 14 residues. Trimming removed 8 bases from V and 6 bases from J; junction bases left unmatched: 8. The CDR3 is CASQKSTGGNIQYF. The CDR3 DNA follows: TGTGCCAGCCAAAAATCGACAGGGGGAAACATTCAGTACTTC.

This clonotype has only a few counts. The chain joins TRBV7-3 to TRBJ2-5, with 8 bases matching TRBD2. V lost 10 bases and J lost 1; bases outside the gene matches: 17. Germline V gene sequence: CDR1 SGHTA, CDR2 FQGTGA. CDR3 length: 17 residues. Written as DNA, the CDR3 is TGTGCCAACCGTCTACTCAAGCGGGAGAAATCCCAAGAGACCCAGTACTTC. This encodes CANRLLKREKSQETQYF.

CDR3 sequence reads: CSVAGGLDTGELFF. In DNA form, the CDR3 reads TGCAGCGTAGCGGGGGGGCTAGACACCGGGGAGCTGTTTTTT. The rearrangement joins TRBV29-1 to TRBJ2-2; 10 nucleotides align to TRBD2. The germline V gene has CDR1 SQVTM and CDR2 ANQGSEA. The length of the CDR3 is 14 residues. The trim removed 6 bases at V and 3 bases at J, leaving 4 bases unmatched.

The V call is TRBV27, the J call TRBJ2-7; the D call may be TRBD1 or TRBD2 (5 bases each). The V gene's germline CDR1 is MNHEY and CDR2 SMNVEV (reference sequence). V was pared by 0 bases and J by 5 bases, with 8 bases between. The CDR3 contains 13 residues. The CDR3 spells CASSLSRENEQYF. CDR3 DNA: TGTGCCAGCAGTTTATCCAGGGAGAACGAGCAGTACTTC.

This clonotype turned up a few times. This sequence joins TRBV20-1 and TRBJ2-7, with D possibly TRBD1 on 6 matching bases. V lost 8 bases, J lost 0 bases, and 14 bases lay in between. Germline V CDR1 and CDR2: DFQATT, SNEGSKA (reference sequence). The CDR3 spans 13 residues. CDR3 DNA: TGCAGTACCTCTAGGGGGTTCTCCTACGAGCAGTACTTC. This encodes CSTSRGFSYEQYF.